The present T cell receptor beta chain was sequenced within a study of T cell repertoires in cytomegalovirus infection. Looking at the study overall: TCR beta signatures that were public indicated CMV infection and matching HLA type.

The table lists this clonotype with many counts. TCRdb analysed the reads with MiXCR anew, one entry per CDR3 protein. The table includes 200,000 to 300,000 distinct CDR3 sequences, roughly 13% detected once. CDR3 length equals 15 residues. Germline-derived CDR1 and CDR2 are SGHTA and FQGNSA. V was shortened by 4 bases and J by 1 base, with 10 bases between the two germline ends. The sequence derives from a human donor in good health (CMV status not recorded). Some clones in this sample may be carry-over from other donors' samples. V is TRBV7-2 and J is TRBJ2-2; D unclear. The sequencing sample was made of PBMCs. CDR3 region: CASSYGPWNTGELFF. CDR3 in DNA: TGTGCCAGCAGCTATGGCCCCTGGAACACCGGGGAGCTGTTTTTT.